The rows below give T cell receptor beta chains drawn from one sample of a study of T cell responses to AZD1222 COVID-19 vaccine. Sequenced by immunoSEQ multiplex PCR; TCRdb stores in-frame clones only, minus some. The table lists about 160,000 clones, 90% to 95% of them singletons. Sequences were derived from peripheral blood, sampled on day 0 of AZD1222 vaccination. The source is an adult in good health. CDR3s include the opening cysteine and the closing phenylalanine or tryptophan. Each record gives: clone size, J gene, V gene, D gene, CDR3 protein, CDR3 DNA. A D gene is named only where the DNA matches it firmly. A row's size may be missing; if present it is once, few, many or a size class.

- | TRBJ2-3 | TRBV5-4 | - | CASSAGGLDTQYF | TGTGCCAGCTCAGCAGGGGGGTTGGATACGCAGTATTTT
- | TRBJ1-1 | TRBV19 | - | CAVRLAGVNTEAFF | TGTGCCGTACGTCTTGCAGGTGTGAACACTGAAGCTTTCTTT
- | TRBJ2-1 | TRBV11-2 | - | CASSFGYNEQFF | TGTGCCAGCAGCTTCGGGTACAATGAGCAGTTCTTC
- | TRBJ1-5 | TRBV7-8 | - | CASSLTRVISSQPQHF | TGTGCCAGCAGCCTTACCAGGGTAATCAGCAGCCAGCCCCAGCATTTT
- | TRBJ1-4 | TRBV28 | - | CASLGGVGEKLFF | TGTGCCAGCTTGGGCGGGGTAGGCGAAAAACTGTTTTTT
- | TRBJ1-1 | TRBV3-1/TRBV3-2 | - | CASTPGRGENTEAFF | TGTGCCAGCACTCCGGGGAGAGGAGAGAACACTGAAGCTTTCTTT
- | TRBJ2-1 | TRBV19 | - | CASSSTRVGEQFF | TGTGCCAGTAGTTCGACTAGGGTAGGGGAGCAGTTCTTC
- | TRBJ2-2 | TRBV14 | - | CASSQTLNTGELFF | TGTGCCAGCAGCCAAACGTTGAACACCGGGGAGCTGTTTTTT
- | TRBJ1-1 | TRBV9 | - | CASSVAGYNTEAFF | TGTGCCAGCAGCGTAGCAGGGTATAACACTGAAGCTTTCTTT
- | TRBJ2-2 | TRBV2 | TRBD2 | CASRGTSGIYTGELFF | TGTGCCAGCAGGGGGACTAGCGGGATCTACACCGGGGAGCTGTTTTTT
once | TRBJ1-1 | TRBV7-2 | - | CASSLGMGNTEAFF | TGTGCCAGCAGCTTAGGTATGGGTAACACTGAAGCTTTCTTT
- | TRBJ2-5 | TRBV11-3 | TRBD2 | CASSLGLAGGRETQYF | TGTGCCAGCAGCCTGGGACTAGCGGGAGGAAGGGAGACCCAGTACTTC
- | TRBJ2-5 | TRBV5-5 | TRBD1 | CASSALGTGNTETQYF | TGTGCCAGCAGCGCCCTCGGGACAGGGAATACGGAGACCCAGTACTTC
- | TRBJ1-2 | TRBV3-1/TRBV3-2 | TRBD1 | CASSQGTGVGYTF | TGTGCCAGCAGCCAAGGGACAGGGGTTGGCTACACCTTC
- | TRBJ2-3 | TRBV6-1 | TRBD1 | CASSDGQGATDTQYF | TGTGCCAGCAGTGATGGGCAGGGGGCCACAGATACGCAGTATTTT
- | TRBJ1-6 | TRBV12-5 | - | CASGSGRVSNSPLHF | TGTGCTAGTGGCTCCGGAAGGGTTAGTAATTCACCCCTCCACTTT
- | TRBJ1-2 | TRBV6-5 | TRBD1 | CASSYGPGGYGYTF | TGTGCCAGCAGTTACGGGCCAGGGGGCTATGGCTACACCTTC
- | TRBJ1-4 | TRBV7-9 | TRBD1 | CASSDRTGVNEKLFF | TGTGCCAGCAGCGACAGGACAGGAGTTAATGAAAAACTGTTTTTT
- | TRBJ1-1 | TRBV7-9 | - | CASTASGDTEAFF | TGTGCCAGCACCGCATCAGGGGACACTGAAGCTTTCTTT
- | TRBJ1-6 | TRBV7-2 | - | CASGSWDAYNSPLHF | TGTGCCAGCGGATCTTGGGACGCCTATAATTCACCCCTCCACTTT
- | TRBJ2-3 | TRBV9 | - | CASSGVGGSTDTQYF | TGTGCCAGCAGCGGGGTAGGCGGGAGCACAGATACGCAGTATTTT
- | TRBJ2-1 | TRBV6-2/TRBV6-3 | TRBD2 | CASSYSPAEREPYNEQFF | TGTGCCAGCAGTTACTCCCCGGCGGAGCGGGAACCTTACAATGAGCAGTTCTTC
- | TRBJ1-5 | TRBV2 | - | CASVRTEAMPQHF | TGTGCCAGCGTACGGACAGAGGCTATGCCCCAGCATTTT
- | TRBJ1-1 | TRBV3-1/TRBV3-2 | - | CASSPELGETNTEAFF | TGTGCCAGCAGCCCAGAGTTGGGTGAAACGAACACTGAAGCTTTCTTT
- | TRBJ2-2 | TRBV7-2 | - | CASSPRLWERNTGELFF | TGTGCCAGCAGCCCTAGGTTGTGGGAACGGAACACCGGGGAGCTGTTTTTT
- | TRBJ1-2 | TRBV19 | - | CASSIQGLIYGYTF | TGTGCCAGTAGTATCCAGGGTCTGATCTATGGCTACACCTTC
- | TRBJ1-2 | TRBV24-1 | - | CATSESREVHGYTF | TGTGCCACCAGTGAGAGCAGGGAAGTCCATGGCTACACCTTC
- | TRBJ1-2 | TRBV11-2 | - | CASSHRAGNGYTF | TGTGCCAGCAGCCACAGGGCCGGAAATGGCTACACCTTC
- | TRBJ2-4 | TRBV7-6 | - | CASSLEVGNIQYF | TGTGCCAGCAGCTTAGAGGTCGGCAACATTCAGTACTTC
once | TRBJ1-2 | TRBV6-1 | TRBD1 | CASSEARGQAIYGYTF | TGTGCCAGCAGTGAAGCGAGAGGACAGGCCATCTATGGCTACACCTTC
once | TRBJ2-1 | TRBV18 | - | CASSLGTASYNEQFF | TGTGCCAGCTCACTAGGTACAGCCTCCTACAATGAGCAGTTCTTC
- | TRBJ1-6 | TRBV7-9 | - | CASSPGGTPGLLHF | TGTGCCAGCAGCCCCGGCGGGACACCCGGACTCCTCCACTTT
- | TRBJ2-6 | TRBV12-5 | TRBD1 | CASGLVRDRAGANVLTF | TGTGCTAGTGGTTTGGTCCGTGACAGGGCCGGGGCCAACGTCCTGACTTTC
few | TRBJ2-3 | TRBV24-1 | - | CATSRDGTDTQYF | TGTGCCACCAGCCGGGACGGCACAGATACGCAGTATTTT
- | TRBJ1-2 | TRBV18 | - | CASSGGFSLGYTF | TGTGCCAGCTCCGGAGGCTTCTCCCTAGGCTACACCTTC
- | TRBJ1-1 | TRBV27 | - | CASSRRENTEAFF | TGTGCCAGCTCTAGGAGAGAGAACACTGAAGCTTTCTTT
- | TRBJ1-2 | TRBV4-1 | - | CASSPDRANYGYTF | TGCGCCAGCAGTCCGGACAGAGCTAACTATGGCTACACCTTC
- | TRBJ2-5 | TRBV5-1 | TRBD1 | CASSLYTGAVTQYF | TGCGCCAGCAGCTTGTATACAGGGGCGGTGACCCAGTACTTC
few | TRBJ1-1 | TRBV5-1 | - | CASSRGPAEAFF | TGCGCCAGCAGCCGGGGGCCGGCTGAAGCTTTCTTT
- | TRBJ1-2 | TRBV3-1/TRBV3-2 | - | CASSPNRANYGYTF | TGTGCCAGCAGTCCCAACAGGGCCAACTATGGCTACACCTTC
- | TRBJ1-1 | TRBV24-1 | - | CAPRGNMNTEAFF | TGTGCCCCAAGGGGCAACATGAACACTGAAGCTTTCTTT
- | TRBJ2-1 | TRBV11-3 | TRBD2 | CASSLAGAGYNEQFF | TGTGCCAGCAGCCTCGCGGGAGCGGGGTACAATGAGCAGTTCTTC
- | TRBJ1-1 | TRBV7-9 | - | CASGWDDTEAFF | TGTGCCAGCGGCTGGGACGACACTGAAGCTTTCTTT
- | TRBJ2-3 | TRBV4-1 | - | CASSQDWFSTDTQYF | TGCGCCAGCAGCCAAGACTGGTTCAGCACAGATACGCAGTATTTT
- | TRBJ2-3 | TRBV24-1 | - | CATSDRLPVFPDTQYF | TGTGCCACCAGTGATCGTCTACCGGTGTTTCCAGATACGCAGTATTTT
once | TRBJ2-1 | TRBV5-1 | - | CASSFEALGSYNEQFF | TGCGCCAGCAGCTTTGAAGCCCTGGGCTCCTACAATGAGCAGTTCTTC
once | TRBJ2-4 | TRBV27 | - | CASSRNGAVLGGYIQYF | TGTGCCAGCAGTCGCAATGGGGCGGTCCTCGGTGGGTACATTCAGTACTTC
- | TRBJ1-2 | TRBV4-1 | - | CASSQDGTENYGYTF | TGCGCCAGCAGCCAAGACGGAACTGAGAACTATGGCTACACCTTC
- | TRBJ1-3 | TRBV5-1 | - | CASSLGYQGNTIYF | TGCGCCAGCAGCTTGGGATATCAGGGAAACACCATATATTTT
- | TRBJ1-5 | TRBV2 | - | CASSQGYQPQHF | TGTGCCAGCAGCCAGGGGTATCAGCCCCAGCATTTT
- | TRBJ2-1 | TRBV19 | - | CASSLRDEQFF | TGTGCCAGCTCCCTTAGGGATGAGCAGTTCTTC
- | TRBJ1-6 | TRBV7-8 | TRBD1 | CASSSDRESSPLHF | TGTGCCAGCAGCTCGGACAGGGAAAGCTCACCCCTCCACTTT
- | TRBJ1-5 | TRBV2 | TRBD1 | CASRGQGGYQPQHF | TGTGCCAGCAGGGGACAGGGGGGCTATCAGCCCCAGCATTTT
- | TRBJ1-4 | TRBV4-1 | - | CASSQGQGRETNEKLFF | TGCGCCAGCAGCCAAGGTCAGGGGCGGGAGACTAATGAAAAACTGTTTTTT
- | TRBJ2-2 | TRBV11-2 | TRBD2 | CASSYLMAGGNTGELFF | TGTGCCAGCAGCTATCTGATGGCGGGAGGGAACACCGGGGAGCTGTTTTTT
- | TRBJ1-2 | TRBV28 | TRBD1 | CASRYQDRDDGYTF | TGTGCCAGCAGATACCAAGACAGGGACGATGGCTACACCTTC
- | TRBJ2-1 | TRBV18 | - | CASSPDTYNEQFF | TGTGCCAGCTCACCGGACACCTACAATGAGCAGTTCTTC
- | TRBJ1-2 | TRBV7-9 | - | CASSSATSGYTF | TGTGCCAGCAGCTCCGCGACAAGCGGCTACACCTTC
- | TRBJ2-3 | TRBV11-2 | TRBD2 | CASSLLAGPGGLYF | TGTGCCAGCAGCTTACTAGCGGGACCCGGAGGGCTGTATTTT